This TCR beta chain was captured by sequencing in a study of siplizumab effects on memory and regulatory T cells. In its sample, this clone was seen a few times. Its target is not known. Sequencing was performed with immunoSEQ multiplex PCR; in TCRdb, only in-frame clones are kept and a portion is missing. The sample records roughly 97,000 clones, roughly 93% being singletons. The CDR3 is 15 residues long. Per germline, CDR1 SGHNT and CDR2 YENEEA. V dropped 1 base and J dropped 0 bases, with 10 bases sitting between them. General study results and limits: A minor share of alloreactive clones matched unstimulated subsets. The diversity of naive T cells seemed greater than that of memory cells, and their alloresponse contribution seemed major.

The clonotype comes from a human donor in good health. This chain uses TRBV11-3 with TRBJ2-7; D possibly uses TRBD1 or TRBD2 (5 bases each). Sequencing was carried out using Tregs sorted from blood. The CDR3 DNA is TGTGCCAGCAGCTTAGGTGGGGGACCCTCCTACGAGCAGTACTTC. Translation: CASSLGGGPSYEQYF.